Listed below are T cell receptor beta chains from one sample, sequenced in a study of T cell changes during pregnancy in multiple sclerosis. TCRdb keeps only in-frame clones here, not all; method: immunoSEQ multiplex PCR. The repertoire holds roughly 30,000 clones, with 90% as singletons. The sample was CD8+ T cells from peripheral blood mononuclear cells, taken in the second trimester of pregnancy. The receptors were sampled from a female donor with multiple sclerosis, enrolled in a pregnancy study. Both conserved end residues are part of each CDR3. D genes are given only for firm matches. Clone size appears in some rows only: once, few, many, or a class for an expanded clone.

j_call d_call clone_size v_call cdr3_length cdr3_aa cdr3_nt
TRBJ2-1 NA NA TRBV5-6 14 CASSFTGRVGEQFF TGTGCCAGCAGCTTTACAGGTAGAGTGGGTGAGCAGTTCTTC
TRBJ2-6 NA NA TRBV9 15 CASSVAGSGANVLTF TGTGCCAGCAGCGTAGCGGGCTCTGGGGCCAACGTCCTGACTTTC
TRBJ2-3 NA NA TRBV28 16 CASSLSSPSGTDTQYF TGTGCCAGCAGTTTATCTTCCCCGTCGGGCACAGATACGCAGTATTTT
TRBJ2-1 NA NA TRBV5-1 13 CASSVPGVNEQFF TGCGCCAGCAGCGTCCCGGGGGTCAATGAGCAGTTCTTC
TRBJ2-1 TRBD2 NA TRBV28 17 CASSLLPGTSYYNEQFF TGTGCCAGCAGTTTACTACCTGGGACTAGCTATTACAATGAGCAGTTCTTC
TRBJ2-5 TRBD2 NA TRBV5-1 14 CASTAGYIQETQYF TGCGCCAGCACAGCGGGATACATTCAAGAGACCCAGTACTTC
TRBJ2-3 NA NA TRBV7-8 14 CASSFSGPTDTQYF TGTGCCAGCAGCTTTTCCGGTCCCACAGATACGCAGTATTTT
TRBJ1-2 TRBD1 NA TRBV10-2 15 CASSGQANTCYGYTF TGCGCCAGCTCCGGACAGGCGAACACCTGTTATGGCTACACCTTC
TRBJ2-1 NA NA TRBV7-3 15 CASSETDDDYNEQFF TGTGCCAGCAGCGAGACAGACGACGATTACAATGAGCAGTTCTTC
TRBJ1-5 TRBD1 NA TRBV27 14 CASRGQGVVEPQHF TGTGCCAGCAGGGGACAGGGGGTTGTAGAGCCCCAGCATTTT
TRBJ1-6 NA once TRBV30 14 CAWSGRGEVSPLHF TGTGCCTGGAGTGGCCGGGGTGAGGTTTCACCCCTCCACTTT
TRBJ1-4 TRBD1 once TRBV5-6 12 CASSTGGEKLFF TGTGCCAGCAGCACAGGGGGTGAAAAACTGTTTTTT
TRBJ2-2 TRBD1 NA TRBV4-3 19 CASSQVSPAGTGYTGELFF TGCGCCAGCAGCCAAGTTTCCCCCGCCGGGACAGGGTACACCGGGGAGCTGTTTTTT
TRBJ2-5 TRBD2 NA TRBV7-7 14 CASSLAAGGETQYF TGTGCCAGCAGCTTAGCGGCGGGGGGGGAGACCCAGTACTTC
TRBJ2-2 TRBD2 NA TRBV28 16 CASRDSSGSDHGELFF TGTGCCAGCAGGGATTCTAGCGGGAGTGATCACGGGGAGCTGTTTTTT
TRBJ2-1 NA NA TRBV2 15 CASSSRTDLSMEQFF TGTGCCAGCAGCTCTCGGACTGACCTCTCAATGGAGCAGTTCTTC
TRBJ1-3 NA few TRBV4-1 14 CASSLTIIRNTIYF TGCGCCAGCTCATTGACTATTATAAGAAACACCATATATTTT
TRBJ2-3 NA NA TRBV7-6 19 CASSPLGLVPYNSADTQYF TGTGCCAGCAGCCCTCTGGGGCTAGTACCGTACAATTCCGCAGATACGCAGTATTTT
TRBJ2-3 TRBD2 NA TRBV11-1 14 CASVTSGATDTQYF TGTGCCAGTGTTACTAGCGGGGCCACAGATACGCAGTATTTT
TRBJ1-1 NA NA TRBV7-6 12 CASSPRGLEAFF TGTGCCAGCAGCCCCCGGGGTCTGGAAGCTTTCTTT
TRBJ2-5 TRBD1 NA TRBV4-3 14 CASSQTDRAETQYF TGCGCCAGCAGCCAAACTGACAGGGCAGAGACCCAGTACTTC
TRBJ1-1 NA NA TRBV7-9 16 CASSLPLGHMNTEAFF TGTGCCAGCAGCTTACCCTTGGGACACATGAACACTGAAGCTTTCTTT